Presented here are 14 T cell receptor beta chains from one specimen sequenced in a study of blood T cell repertoires in COVID-19. The method was immunoSEQ multiplex PCR; TCRdb's version includes in-frame clones alone and lacks a portion of them. The sample yields more than 95,000 clones, roughly 80% seen once. Material for sequencing was peripheral blood. The source of these receptors is a man aged 60 to 69 with acute or convalescent COVID-19.

This chain links TRBV24-1 with TRBJ2-5; D may be TRBD2 (5 bases). V lost 9 bases and J lost 0, with 7 bases in between. CDR3 size: 12 residues. Germline CDR1 and CDR2: KGHDR and SFDVKD. The CDR3 reads CATADYQETQYF. CDR3 nucleotide sequence: TGTGCCACCGCGGACTACCAAGAGACCCAGTACTTC.

V usage is TRBV5-1 and J usage is TRBJ1-1; D is uncertain. Per germline, CDR1 SGHRS and CDR2 YFSETQ. CDR3 length equals 17 residues. V was pared by 0 bases and J by 0 bases, with 15 bases between. The CDR3 spells CASSLEAVAPMNTEAFF. CDR3 DNA: TGCGCCAGCAGCTTGGAGGCGGTAGCGCCTATGAACACTGAAGCTTTCTTT.

The V and J genes are TRBV6-1 and TRBJ1-2; D possibly corresponds to TRBD1 (5 bases). The CDR3 is made up of 15 amino acids. Germline loops: CDR1 MNHNS, CDR2 SASEGT. Trimming cost V 2 bases and J 2 bases, with 12 bases left between them. CDR3 nucleotides: TGTGCCAGCAGTGAATACGGGGGGTTAAACTATGGCTACACCTTC. Amino acids: CASSEYGGLNYGYTF.

This rearrangement joins TRBV19 to TRBJ2-3; TRBD2 aligns across 8 bases. Germline V CDR1 and CDR2: LNHDA, SQIVND (reference sequence). The CDR3 has 15 residues. The trim removed 7 bases at V and 2 bases at J, leaving 8 bases unmatched. The CDR3 reads CASTPTSGDTDTQYF. CDR3 nucleotides: TGTGCCAGTACCCCAACTAGCGGTGACACAGATACGCAGTATTTT.

The chain combines TRBV7-2 with TRBJ1-6, with D maybe TRBD1 (5 bases). Trimming pared 5 bases from V and 7 bases from J, leaving 9 bases between. CDR1 and CDR2 (germline): SGHTA, FQGNSA. The CDR3 is 13 residues long. In nucleotides, the CDR3 is TGTGCCAGCAGCCCTAGACAGAATTCACCCCTCCACTTT. It translates to CASSPRQNSPLHF.

About this clone itself: The conserved phenylalanine or tryptophan is not found at the CDR3 terminus, so this likely reflects a read error. No DNA is shown, since the ends of the CDR3 on it are uncertain; the CDR3 is the one TCRdb lists. This rearrangement joins TRBV6-1 to TRBJ1-2. The CDR3 has 14 residues if both end residues are counted. Germline assignment: CDR1 MNHNS and CDR2 SASEGT. The CDR3 sequence: CASSIALSGYGYTL.

This chain connects TRBV6-5 to TRBJ2-4, with TRBD2 identical over 7 bases. The V gene's germline CDR1 is MNHEY and CDR2 SVGAGI. The trim removed 7 bases at V and 5 bases at J, leaving 8 bases unmatched. The CDR3 is made up of 14 amino acids. The CDR3 region is CASTMSGGENIQYF. As DNA, the CDR3 is TGTGCCAGCACTATGTCGGGGGGAGAAAACATTCAGTACTTC.

The chain couples TRBV4-2 to TRBJ2-7, with 8 nucleotides matching TRBD1. V lost 4 bases and J lost 2; bases outside the gene matches: 10. This CDR3 is built from 16 residues. Germline CDR1 and CDR2: LGHNA and YNFKEQ. In DNA form, the CDR3 reads TGTGCCAGCAGCCCGCACCGAAGGACAGGGACCTACGAGCAGTACTTC. Residues: CASSPHRRTGTYEQYF.

This chain links TRBV6-1 with TRBJ2-2, with D possibly TRBD2 on 6 matching bases. The CDR3 is 17 amino acids. V was trimmed by 4 bases and J by 6 bases, leaving 21 bases between them. The germline gives CDR1 MNHNS, CDR2 SASEGT. CDR3 DNA sequence: TGTGCCAGCAGTGTAAGAGTAGGTGGAGGGAATGCCGGGGAGCTGTTTTTT. Its translation: CASSVRVGGGNAGELFF.

The J gene is TRBJ1-3, the V gene TRBV7-9; D gene ambiguous. The CDR3 has 15 residues. Germline CDR1 is SEHNR and CDR2 is FQNEAQ (reference sequence). Trimming pared 1 base from V and 0 bases from J, leaving 7 bases between. As DNA, the CDR3 is TGTGCCAGCAGCTTAGGGAGGCGCTCTGGAAACACCATATATTTT. Translated, it gives CASSLGRRSGNTIYF. Drawing the rest from reference TRBV7-9 and TRBJ1-3, the complete variable domain is DTGVSQNPRHKITKRGQNVTFRCDPISEHNRLYWYRQTLGQGPEFLTYFQNEAQLEKSRLLSDRFSAERPKGSFSTLEIQRTEQGDSAMYLCASSLGRRSGNTIYFGEGSWLTVV.

This clone has a handful of counts. The chain links TRBV5-4 to TRBJ1-1; D is undetermined. The germline V gene encodes CDR1 SGHNT and CDR2 YYREEE (reference sequence). The CDR3 runs to 15 residues. With 4 bases removed from V and 4 bases from J, the gap between germline ends came to 17 bases. For the CDR3, the DNA is TGTGCCAGCAGCGCCTCTTTCGGCGGTTTCACTGAAGCTTTCTTT. Translated: CASSASFGGFTEAFF.

This chain connects TRBV6-6 to TRBJ1-5; the match to TRBD1 covers 8 bases. With V trimmed by 8 bases and J by 5 bases, 5 bases remained unmatched. This CDR3 comprises 13 residues. In germline, CDR1 is MNHNY, CDR2 SVGAGI (reference sequence). The CDR3 bases are TGTGCCAGCGGACAGGGTCTGGATCAGCCCCAGCATTTT. Amino acid sequence: CASGQGLDQPQHF.

The chain is built from TRBV4-3 and TRBJ2-2; 7 positions agree with TRBD1. CDR1 is LGHNA and CDR2 is YSLEER in the germline V gene. The CDR3 has 17 residues. After removal of 1 base from V and 3 bases from J, the junction contained 8 bases not matched to a gene. This chain's CDR3 is CASSQVTGTAHTGELFF. The CDR3 DNA reads TGCGCCAGCAGCCAAGTGACCGGGACAGCACACACCGGGGAGCTGTTTTTT.

The rearrangement joins TRBV20-1 to TRBJ1-1, with TRBD1 as a possible D gene (6 bases). CDR3 length equals 11 residues. Germline values: CDR1 DFQATT, CDR2 SNEGSKA (reference sequence). The CDR3 DNA is TGCGGCCATTACAGGGACGCTGAAGCTTTCTTT. Its protein is CGHYRDAEAFF.